Below, 24 T cell receptor beta chains from the same sample are listed, as sequenced in a study of naive and memory T cell subsets (dated by TCRdb to 2016 to 2017). The receptor library was made with UMI-ligation and nested PCR. Sequencing took place on an Illumina MiSeq. An equimolar mix of two oligonucleotides covering both TRBC1 and TRBC2 was used as the beta constant-region primer. Four rounds of PCR were used to amplify ligated cDNA, with nested alpha and beta constant-region primers being used together with the SP2 primer. TCRdb cleaned the public reads at Q25 with fastp, built clones with MiXCR and kept in-frame beta chains. Identical CDR3 protein sequences are pooled into one entry, listed with their most common genes and DNA. The sample table holds 100,000 to 150,000 distinct CDR3 sequences, of which around a third were seen once. Of the sample, 0.9% falls within the top ten clones. The sample was central memory CD4+ T cells from blood. The cell subset or site label for this specimen denotes: central memory, CD45RA- CD27+. These receptor sequences come from a human donor in good health.

V usage is TRBV30 and J usage is TRBJ1-6; D not resolved. Germline loops: CDR1 GTSNPN, CDR2 SVGIG (reference sequence). V was trimmed by 4 bases and J by 6 bases, leaving 7 bases between them. This CDR3 comprises 12 residues. The CDR3 spells CAWTDFNSPLHF. The CDR3 nucleotides read TGTGCCTGGACGGACTTTAATTCACCCCTCCACTTT.

This clonotype came up a few times. This chain connects TRBV29-1 to TRBJ1-2; perhaps TRBD1 as D (5 bases). Trimming took 0 bases from V and 7 from J, leaving 9 bases between them. The CDR3 extends over 12 amino acids. Germline-derived CDR1 and CDR2 are SQVTM and ANQGSEA. The CDR3 region has the DNA TGCAGCGTTGAAGAGGGGGGTGGTGGCTACACCTTC. Translation: CSVEEGGGGYTF.

The chain employs TRBV10-3 and TRBJ1-1, with D tentatively TRBD1 (5 bases). V lost 2 bases and J 0 bases, leaving 16 bases between the germline ends. CDR3 size: 17 residues. Germline-derived CDR1 and CDR2 are ENHRY and SYGVKD. CDR3 bases: TGTGCCATCAGTGAGGGTCTTGGTGCAGGGATGAACACTGAAGCTTTCTTT. Encoded protein: CAISEGLGAGMNTEAFF.

The sample holds a few counts of this clonotype. The gene calls are TRBV6-1 and TRBJ1-5, with D unresolved. CDR1 is MNHNS and CDR2 is SASEGT in the germline V gene. Deletions cut 3 bases from V and 0 bases from J, with 9 bases between. The CDR3 has 15 amino acids. CDR3 amino acids: CASSEGSLSNQPQHF. The CDR3 DNA follows: TGTGCCAGCAGTGAGGGAAGCCTTAGCAATCAGCCCCAGCATTTT.

V gene TRBV6-2 or TRBV6-3 combines with J gene TRBJ1-5; the D is unclear. Germline lookup yields CDR1 MNHEY and CDR2 SVGEGT. This CDR3 has 17 residues. Trimming stripped 6 bases from V and 5 bases from J, with 23 bases between. CDR3 in amino acids: CASSPRTGLIVYQPQHF. CDR3 in DNA: TGTGCCAGCAGCCCACGGACGGGGTTGATCGTCTATCAGCCCCAGCATTTT.

The chain carries TRBV7-2 and TRBJ2-3; no clear D. V lost 1 base and J lost 0, with 8 bases in between. CDR3 length: 15 residues. Germline V lookup: CDR1 SGHTA, CDR2 FQGNSA. The CDR3 loop is CASSLVSRSTDTQYF. CDR3 DNA: TGTGCCAGCAGCTTAGTATCCAGAAGCACAGATACGCAGTATTTT.

The rearrangement links TRBV19 to TRBJ2-7; 9 positions agree with TRBD1. Trimming cost V 9 bases and J 1 base; bases outside gene matches: 10. This CDR3 has 15 amino acids. In germline, CDR1 is LNHDA, CDR2 SQIVND (reference sequence). The CDR3 reads CASKRTGTGSYEQYF. The CDR3 DNA reads as TGTGCCAGCAAGCGCACCGGGACAGGGTCCTACGAGCAGTACTTC. Supplemented by reference TRBV19 and TRBJ2-7, the full variable domain reads DGGITQSPKYLFRKEGQNVTLSCEQNLNHDAMYWYRQDPGQGLRLIYYSQIVNDFQKGDIAEGYSVSREKKESFPLTVTSAQKNPTAFYLCASKRTGTGSYEQYFGPGTRLTVT.

V is TRBV6-6 and J is TRBJ2-2, with D possibly TRBD1 on 5 matching bases. Germline V gene lookup returns CDR1 MNHNY and CDR2 SVGAGI (reference sequence). The CDR3 runs 15 residues. The V and J ends lost 5 bases and 4 bases respectively, with 14 bases between them. The CDR3 bases are TGTGCCAGCAGTCGAGCAGGGAAAGGCACCGGGGAGCTGTTTTTT. This encodes CASSRAGKGTGELFF.

This clonotype occurred many times. The chain recombines TRBV10-3 with TRBJ1-2; D possibly corresponds to TRBD1 (5 bases). Germline CDR1 and CDR2: ENHRY and SYGVKD. The CDR3 has 16 amino acids. Trimming removed 0 bases at V and 3 bases at J, with 14 bases between. CDR3 coding DNA: TGTGCCATCAGTGAGTCGGGGGTACTTGGTGACTATGGCTACACCTTC. Translation: CAISESGVLGDYGYTF.

V is TRBV12-3 or TRBV12-4 and J is TRBJ2-1, with 7 bases lining up with TRBD1. Unmatched junction bases numbered 6, after V lost 5 bases and J lost 5 bases. This CDR3 has 14 residues. The CDR3 DNA reads TGTGCCAGCAGTAAGACAGGGAAACACAATGAGCAGTTCTTC. Protein product: CASSKTGKHNEQFF.

This clonotype came up a few times. One end of the junction is discordant with germline, which a read error may explain. The chain combines TRBV7-2 with TRBJ1-1; D is unclear. The CDR3 loop spans 14 amino acids. The germline CDR1 and CDR2 sequences are SGHTA and FQGNSA. CDR3 amino acids: CASRLEGKNTEAFF. The CDR3 DNA follows: TGTGCCAGCAGATTAGAAGGGAAGAACACTGAAGCTTTCTTT.

The chain employs TRBV7-9 and TRBJ2-1, with 7 positions matching TRBD1. The germline V gene encodes CDR1 SEHNR and CDR2 FQNEAQ (reference sequence). Trimming at V came to 7 bases and at J to 5 bases, leaving 11 bases not matched to a gene. The CDR3 has 15 amino acids. Here the CDR3 DNA reads TGTGCCAGCACCGACAGGGAAGCATCAAACAATGAGCAGTTCTTC. Encoded protein: CASTDREASNNEQFF.

Comments on this clonotype: A read error is possible here, since a much larger clone lies one base away. This chain uses TRBV14 with TRBJ2-7; no clear D gene. There are 14 residues in the CDR3. Germline assignment: CDR1 SGHDN and CDR2 FVKESK. The CDR3 nucleotides are TGTGCCAGCAGCCAAGCATTGGTTTCCTACGAGCAGTGCTTC. Protein sequence: CASSQALVSYEQCF.

The chain couples TRBV6-1 to TRBJ1-3; D is ambiguous. Germline V gene sequence: CDR1 MNHNS, CDR2 SASEGT. Trimming shortened V by 7 bases and J by 3 bases, and 13 bases separated the two germline ends. The CDR3 loop spans 14 amino acids. This CDR3 reads CASTLWGSGNTIYF. CDR3 sequence (DNA): TGTGCCAGCACCCTATGGGGAAGTGGAAACACCATATATTTT.

V is TRBV28 and J is TRBJ2-7; D gene ambiguous. The CDR3 covers 9 residues. Germline assignment: CDR1 MDHEN and CDR2 SYDVKM. Trimming pared 11 bases from V and 3 bases from J, leaving 5 bases between. The CDR3 spells CAGIYEQYF. The CDR3 bases are TGTGCCGGGATCTACGAGCAGTACTTC.

This clonotype showed up just a few times. The V and J genes are TRBV27 and TRBJ1-6, with 9 bases identical to TRBD1. Germline V lookup: CDR1 MNHEY, CDR2 SMNVEV (reference sequence). The CDR3 runs to 13 residues. The J segment lost 6 bases and the V segment lost 9 bases, leaving 3 bases of the junction unmatched. CDR3 nucleotide sequence: TGTGCCAGTTCGGGACAGGGTAATTCACCCCTCCACTTT. Amino acids: CASSGQGNSPLHF.

The chain links TRBV18 to TRBJ2-7, with 12 bases lining up with TRBD1. The V gene end was trimmed by 6 bases and the J gene end by 6 bases; junction bases not matched to a gene: 6. Looked up from germline, CDR1 is KGHSH and CDR2 is LQKENI. This CDR3 is built from 14 residues. CDR3 bases: TGTGCCAGCTCGTCCGGGACAGGGGGCCTCGAGCAGTACTTC. This encodes CASSSGTGGLEQYF. The entire variable domain, with the rest obtained from reference TRBV18 and TRBJ2-7, is as follows: NAGVMQNPRHLVRRRGQEARLRCSPMKGHSHVYWYRQLPEEGLKFMVYLQKENIIDESGMPKERFSAEFPKEGPSILRIQQVVRGDSAAYFCASSSGTGGLEQYFGPGTRLTVT.

The chain couples TRBV28 to TRBJ2-3; 16 bases agree with TRBD2. The CDR3 spans 17 residues. V was clipped by 7 bases and J by 6 bases; unmatched bases: 10. The germline V gene has CDR1 MDHEN and CDR2 SYDVKM. Here the CDR3 reads CASTLVGLAGGGDTQYF. The CDR3 DNA follows: TGTGCCAGCACGCTCGTGGGACTAGCGGGAGGGGGGGATACGCAGTATTTT.

V and J are TRBV18 and TRBJ1-1; the D gene is possibly TRBD1 (6 bases). Trimming removed 3 bases at V and 3 bases at J, with 14 bases between. The CDR3 contains 15 residues. Germline V gene lookup returns CDR1 KGHSH and CDR2 LQKENI. The CDR3 DNA reads as TGTGCCAGCTCACCGAGTACGGGGGCCGACACTGAAGCTTTCTTT. Translated: CASSPSTGADTEAFF.

The chain uses TRBV18 and TRBJ2-7; TRBD1 might be the D (6 bases). V was cut by 2 bases and J by 2 bases, with 10 bases left in between. There are 14 residues in the CDR3. Germline CDR1 KGHSH, CDR2 LQKENI. The CDR3 DNA reads TGTGCCAGCTCACCAAACAGGGAGACCTACGAGCAGTACTTC. Translation: CASSPNRETYEQYF.

This chain connects TRBV20-1 to TRBJ1-1, with 7 bases identical to TRBD1. Germline CDR1 and CDR2: DFQATT and SNEGSKA (reference sequence). The CDR3 covers 14 residues. The ends lost 6 bases at V and 7 bases at J; junction bases unmatched: 14. In DNA form, the CDR3 reads TGCAGTGCCCACCAACCTCTGGGACAGAATGAAGCTTTCTTT. This encodes CSAHQPLGQNEAFF.

The CDR3 DNA reads TGTGCCAGCAGCGCTGGGGGGGGACAACCACTAGCCAAAAACATTCAGTACTTC. As protein: CASSAGGGQPLAKNIQYF. The chain carries TRBV9 and TRBJ2-4, with D perhaps matching TRBD2 (7 bases). CDR1 is SGDLS and CDR2 is YYNGEE in the germline V gene. Trimming stripped 3 bases from V and 0 bases from J, with 19 bases between. The CDR3 runs to 18 residues.

The chain carries TRBV29-1 and TRBJ1-3; a possible D gene is TRBD1 (6 bases). The length of the CDR3 is 15 residues. Germline V gene sequence: CDR1 SQVTM, CDR2 ANQGSEA. V dropped 3 bases and J dropped 0 bases, with 12 bases sitting between them. Written as DNA, the CDR3 is TGCAGCGTTGAGGAGGGGGGCTACTCTGGAAACACCATATATTTT. This codes for CSVEEGGYSGNTIYF.

At least ten counts were recorded for this clonotype. The chain links TRBV3-1 to TRBJ2-5, with D unclear. The CDR3 contains 18 residues. Between the trimmed V and J ends, which lost 4 bases and 5 bases, there was a span of 26 bases. Germline values: CDR1 LGHDT, CDR2 YNNKEL (reference sequence). CDR3 region: CASSLLAPGEDSVETQYF. CDR3 in DNA: TGTGCCAGCAGCCTACTTGCTCCAGGCGAGGATAGTGTGGAGACCCAGTACTTC.